The 9 T cell receptor beta chains reported below all come from one sample, sequenced in a study of regulatory T cells in long-lasting Graves disease. Time point of the sample: persistent/refractory GD, antithyroid drugs over 5 years with positive TRAb. Making the TCR library involved RNA that had been extracted from PBMCs. TCR beta libraries were built with iRepertoire HTBI primers and Arm-PCR of CDR3 regions. TCRdb analysed the multiplex PCR reads with MiXCR anew, one entry per CDR3 protein. The sample comprises roughly 450,000 distinct CDR3 sequences, less than 25% of which are singletons, and around 13% rests with the top ten. The sample consisted of peripheral blood mononuclear cells (PBMCs), taken when the disease was refractory, from a patient treated with antithyroid drugs. All receptors come from a female donor with Graves disease.

This clonotype was detected many times. The chain uses TRBV11-2 and TRBJ1-2; D might be TRBD1 (6 bases). Trimming left V 2 bases short and J 3 bases short, with 13 bases between. The CDR3 is 15 amino acids. Germline CDR1 and CDR2: SGHAT and FQNNGV. The CDR3 DNA follows: TGTGCCAGCAGCTTAACAGGGCGCGGGGACTATGGCTACACCTTC. This codes for CASSLTGRGDYGYTF.

This clonotype was counted between two and nine times. The genes are TRBV11-2 and TRBJ2-2; maybe TRBD2 (6 bases). There are 17 residues in the CDR3. The germline V gene has CDR1 SGHAT and CDR2 FQNNGV. V lost 1 base, J lost 0 bases, and 12 bases lay in between. In nucleotides, the CDR3 is TGTGCCAGCAGCTTAGCACTAGCAGTCGCGAACACCGGGGAGCTGTTTTTT. Its translation: CASSLALAVANTGELFF.

This clonotype was found many times. The chain is built from TRBV28 and TRBJ2-2, with TRBD2 matching 8 bases. V was clipped by 6 bases and J by 0 bases; unmatched bases: 0. The length of the CDR3 is 14 residues. The germline CDR1 and CDR2 sequences are MDHEN and SYDVKM. CDR3 protein: CASRAGANTGELFF. The CDR3 DNA sequence: TGTGCCAGCAGAGCGGGGGCGAACACCGGGGAGCTGTTTTTT.

Here the CDR3 DNA reads TGCGCCAGCAGCCAAGACTGGTCGCGGGGGCCTACCACAGATACGCAGTATTTT. This encodes CASSQDWSRGPTTDTQYF. The chain uses TRBV4-3 and TRBJ2-3; D possibly corresponds to TRBD2 (7 bases). CDR3 length equals 18 residues. Between the trimmed V and J ends, which lost 0 bases and 2 bases, there was a span of 18 bases. Germline CDR1 and CDR2: LGHNA and YSLEER.

This chain's CDR3 is CASSYSHRNTEAFF. CDR3 nucleotides: TGTGCCAGCAGTTACTCCCACAGGAACACTGAAGCTTTCTTT. V gene TRBV2 combines with J gene TRBJ1-1; D is unresolved. The germline gives CDR1 SNHLY, CDR2 FYNNEI. Trimming stripped 5 bases from V and 1 base from J, with 11 bases between. CDR3 size: 14 residues.

This clonotype showed up many times. V is TRBV5-5 and J is TRBJ2-5, with 7 bases matching TRBD2. The CDR3 contains 16 residues. Germline assignment: CDR1 SGHKS and CDR2 YYEKEE (reference sequence). V was clipped by 0 bases and J by 2 bases; unmatched bases: 7. The CDR3 protein is CASSLAETGGQETQYF. Written as DNA, the CDR3 is TGTGCCAGCAGCTTGGCCGAGACGGGAGGACAAGAGACCCAGTACTTC.

This clonotype was observed many times. For the CDR3, the DNA is TGTGCCAGCAGGGGGGGGCGGGGGGCAAACACTGAAGCTTTCTTT. Protein: CASRGGRGANTEAFF. The J gene is TRBJ1-1, the V gene TRBV12-3 or TRBV12-4, with D perhaps matching TRBD1 (6 bases). CDR3 length: 15 residues. V was trimmed by 6 bases and J by 2 bases, leaving 16 bases between them.

This clonotype was seen at least ten times. The chain couples TRBV11-2 to TRBJ2-5; 7 bases agree with TRBD1. The junction had 12 bases not matched to a gene; V was cut back by 6 bases and J by 5 bases. The germline V gene has CDR1 SGHAT and CDR2 FQNNGV. CDR3 size: 15 residues. CDR3 amino acids: CASSRFVTGKETQYF. The CDR3 DNA follows: TGTGCCAGCAGTCGTTTCGTGACAGGGAAGGAGACCCAGTACTTC.

At least ten counts were recorded for this clonotype. The chain combines TRBV28 with TRBJ1-2; D not resolved. The CDR3 loop spans 15 amino acids. Germline V gene sequence: CDR1 MDHEN, CDR2 SYDVKM. V lost 1 base, J lost 1 base, and 10 bases lay in between. The CDR3 region has the DNA TGTGCCAGCAGTTTATCCCCCGCCAGTAACTATGGCTACACCTTC. This sequence encodes CASSLSPASNYGYTF.